Included here is one T cell receptor (beta chain) sequence, with context. The antigen is undetermined. The sample comes from a study of T cell responses to AZD1222 COVID-19 vaccine. Study-level results: AZD1222 recipients seropositive at baseline numbered only 5 to 7. Along spike, vaccine-associated CD4 TCRs were found throughout, with dominance at 160-218 and 743-854.

Assay: immunoSEQ multiplex PCR; the TCRdb copy retains only in-frame clones and omits some. The sample holds 160,000 or so clones, 94% seen once. The CDR3 consists of 14 residues. Germline V gene lookup returns CDR1 LNHDA and CDR2 SQIVND (reference sequence). Trimming took 6 bases from V and 5 from J; bases not matched to a gene: 10. The material was peripheral blood, obtained 28 days after the second AZD1222 dose. This clonotype originated in an adult who received the AZD1222 COVID-19 vaccine. The gene calls are TRBV19 and TRBJ2-7, with 7 bases lining up with TRBD1. CDR3 loop: CASSNLDRVHEQYF. In nucleotides, the CDR3 is TGTGCCAGTAGCAACCTTGACAGGGTCCACGAGCAGTACTTC.